The 18 T cell receptor beta chains reported below all come from one sample, sequenced in a study of molecular identifiers for immune sequencing clone quantification. One entry per CDR3 protein, called by TCRdb with MiXCR from the PCR reads. Found here are about 320,000 distinct CDR3 sequences, about 21% of them singletons; the top ten hold approximately 0.8%. The sample consisted of naive CD8+ T cells from blood, with Jurkat cell RNA spiked in. Subset noted: FACS-sorted CD8+CD4-CCR7+CD45RA+ naive T cells. Every receptor here comes from a human donor in good health. Some libraries in this study had Jurkat cell RNA spiked in.

This clonotype was picked up one time. A single base separates this from a much larger clone, so it may be a read error. This chain connects TRBV15 to TRBJ2-3; 11 nucleotides agree with TRBD2. Germline V gene lookup returns CDR1 LNHNV and CDR2 YYDKDF (reference sequence). The CDR3 covers 17 residues. CDR3 region: CATGREAGLAGTDTQYF. In nucleotides, the CDR3 is TGTGCCACCGGCAGAGAGGCGGGACTAGCGGGCACAGATACGCAGTATTTT.

The sample holds many counts of this clonotype. At one boundary the junction diverges from the germline segment, which might be a read error. The V gene is TRBV30, the J gene TRBJ2-6; no clear D gene. Per the germline V gene, CDR1 is GTSNPN and CDR2 is SVGIG (reference sequence). The CDR3 is 14 amino acids. CDR3 sequence: CAWALGSAANVLTF. In DNA, the CDR3 is TGTGCCTGGGCCCTAGGGTCTGCGGCCAACGTCCTGACTTTC.

The sample holds many counts of this clonotype. This CDR3 reads CATLLDRGFTDTQYF. The DNA of the CDR3 is TGTGCCACCCTCCTGGACAGGGGATTCACAGATACGCAGTATTTT. V usage is TRBV10-3 and J usage is TRBJ2-3; 9 nucleotides match TRBD1. The CDR3 loop spans 15 amino acids. The J segment lost 2 bases and the V segment lost 10 bases, leaving 10 bases of the junction unmatched. The germline V gene encodes CDR1 ENHRY and CDR2 SYGVKD.

This clonotype was picked up a small number of times. The chain has TRBV24-1 and TRBJ2-1, with D hard to call. CDR3 size: 13 residues. CDR1 is KGHDR and CDR2 is SFDVKD in the germline V gene. Trimming stripped 4 bases from V and 8 bases from J, with 11 bases between. CDR3 coding DNA: TGTGCCACCAGTGACAATGTAAGGGATGAGCAGTTCTTC. Its protein is CATSDNVRDEQFF.

This clonotype was recorded at least ten times. J is TRBJ2-7 and V is TRBV29-1, with D hard to call. Germline assignment: CDR1 SQVTM and CDR2 ANQGSEA. The CDR3 contains 14 residues. The ends were cut back, 0 bases at V and 2 bases at J, with 11 bases in the middle. As DNA, the CDR3 is TGCAGCGTTGAAGATGGTCCAGGAACCTACGAGCAGTACTTC. Amino acid sequence: CSVEDGPGTYEQYF.

This clonotype was recorded at least ten times. The rearrangement links TRBV6-5 to TRBJ1-1; 7 nucleotides line up with TRBD1. Germline CDR1 reads MNHEY; CDR2 reads SVGAGI. The J segment lost 4 bases and the V segment lost 7 bases, leaving 9 bases of the junction unmatched. The CDR3 has 14 amino acids. The CDR3 protein is CASIDRVSGTEAFF. The CDR3 DNA reads TGTGCCAGCATCGACAGGGTTTCGGGCACTGAAGCTTTCTTT.

Many counts were recorded for this clonotype. The chain joins TRBV7-9 to TRBJ1-1; 7 bases are a match to TRBD1. The CDR3 is made up of 11 amino acids. Germline trimming cut 1 base from V and 10 bases from J; bases unmatched to any gene: 0. Per the germline V gene, CDR1 is SEHNR and CDR2 is FQNEAQ (reference sequence). CDR3 nucleotide sequence: TGTGCCAGCAGCTTAGGACAGGGAGCTTTCTTT. Encoded protein: CASSLGQGAFF.

This clonotype was picked up many times. The rearrangement joins TRBV5-1 to TRBJ1-1, with TRBD1 identical over 8 bases. The V and J ends lost 3 bases and 7 bases, in that order; junction bases with no gene match: 8. The CDR3 runs 14 residues. Looked up from germline, CDR1 is SGHRS and CDR2 is YFSETQ. Written as DNA, the CDR3 is TGCGCCAGCAGCTGGACAGGGAGGGAGGGTGAAGCTTTCTTT. As protein: CASSWTGREGEAFF.

At least ten counts were recorded for this clonotype. The V gene is TRBV7-6, the J gene TRBJ1-4; D is uncertain. The CDR3 loop spans 16 amino acids. V dropped 5 bases and J dropped 0 bases, with 13 bases sitting between them. Germline loops: CDR1 SGHVS, CDR2 FNYEAQ. CDR3 sequence: CASSRPAGATNEKLFF. The CDR3 DNA is TGTGCCAGCAGCAGGCCCGCCGGGGCAACTAATGAAAAACTGTTTTTT.

This clonotype was seen many times. The rearrangement links TRBV28 to TRBJ2-2; perhaps TRBD2 as D (5 bases). From germline, CDR1 is MDHEN and CDR2 SYDVKM. V was cut by 3 bases and J by 2 bases, with 10 bases left in between. The CDR3 consists of 15 residues. The CDR3: CASSFRGLNTGELFF. CDR3 DNA sequence: TGTGCCAGCAGTTTCCGCGGGCTAAACACCGGGGAGCTGTTTTTT.

The sample holds many counts of this clonotype. V is TRBV5-1 and J is TRBJ2-7, with a weak D call TRBD2 (5 bases). Germline V gene sequence: CDR1 SGHRS, CDR2 YFSETQ. Trimming pared 0 bases from V and 7 bases from J, leaving 14 bases between. CDR3 length: 14 amino acids. This CDR3 reads CASSLDSWSGEQYF. The CDR3, as DNA: TGCGCCAGCAGCTTGGACAGTTGGTCGGGGGAGCAGTACTTC.

Note on this clonotype: As the CDR3 is not closed by the conserved phenylalanine or tryptophan, this likely results from a read error. The chain employs TRBV13 and TRBJ2-1, with unresolved D. This CDR3 is 13 amino acids long. V lost 5 bases and J lost 7, with 12 bases in between. The germline CDR1 and CDR2 sequences are PRHDT and FYEKMQ (reference sequence). CDR3 sequence: CASSTWSRNEQFL. The CDR3 DNA reads TGTGCCAGCAGCACCTGGTCTCGGAATGAGCAGTTCCTC.

This clonotype has only a few counts. The rearrangement links TRBV10-3 to TRBJ2-3; 11 bases agree with TRBD1. The V segment lost 0 bases and the J segment 4 bases; nucleotides outside the gene matches: 6. The length of the CDR3 is 17 residues. Germline CDR1 and CDR2: ENHRY and SYGVKD. The CDR3 sequence is CAISESWTGGSADTQYF. CDR3 nucleotides: TGTGCCATCAGTGAGTCGTGGACAGGGGGCAGCGCAGATACGCAGTATTTT.

V is TRBV4-1 and J is TRBJ2-7, with 10 bases matching TRBD2. J lost 6 bases, V lost 0 bases, and 2 bases had no gene match. The CDR3 has 14 residues. Germline CDR1 MGHRA, CDR2 YSYEKL. CDR3 region: CASSQERTSGEQYF. CDR3 coding DNA: TGCGCCAGCAGCCAAGAACGGACTAGCGGCGAGCAGTACTTC.

This clonotype was counted at least ten times. The rearrangement links TRBV6-5 to TRBJ2-5; 9 bases fit TRBD2. The CDR3 extends over 16 amino acids. Looked up from germline, CDR1 is MNHEY and CDR2 is SVGAGI. J was trimmed by 4 bases and V by 3 bases; bases with no gene match: 9. Here the CDR3 DNA reads TGTGCCAGCAGTTATCTTGGCGCTAGCGGGGTAGAGACCCAGTACTTC. The encoded protein is CASSYLGASGVETQYF.

Regarding this clonotype: A junction end diverges from the germline sequence, so it may reflect a read error. The chain employs TRBV7-8 and TRBJ2-1, with 10 bases aligning to TRBD2. Germline lookup yields CDR1 SGHVS and CDR2 FQNEAQ. The CDR3 covers 15 residues. The CDR3 loop is CARSPRLAGLNEQFF. CDR3 nucleotide sequence: TGCGCCCGCAGCCCCAGACTAGCGGGTTTAAATGAGCAGTTCTTC. Supplemented by reference TRBV7-8 and TRBJ2-1, the full variable domain reads GAGVSQSPRYKVAKRGQDVALRCDPISGHVSLFWYQQALGQGPEFLTYFQNEAQLDKSGLPSDRFFAERPEGSVSTLKIQRTQQEDSAVYLCARSPRLAGLNEQFFGPGTRLTVL.

In the case of this clonotype: This sequence may be a read error, since a much larger clone differs from it by one base. CDR3 sequence (DNA): TGTGCCAGCAGTGAAGCCAACGCCATCTTAAGGGCAGATACGCAGTATTTT. It translates to CASSEANAILRADTQYF. The V call is TRBV2, the J call TRBJ2-3; D is unclear. Germline V gene data show CDR1 as SNHLY and CDR2 as FYNNEI. V lost 0 bases and J 4 bases, leaving 17 bases between the germline ends. The CDR3 loop spans 17 amino acids.

On this clonotype itself: At one boundary the junction diverges from the germline segment, which might be a read error. The DNA for the CDR3 is TGTGCCCGCAGCGTAGGTCTAGGCTACGAGCAGTACTTC. Protein product: CARSVGLGYEQYF. V is TRBV9 and J is TRBJ2-7; D not certain. This CDR3 contains 13 residues. In germline, CDR1 is SGDLS, CDR2 YYNGEE.